The 3 T cell receptor beta chains in this list originate from one sample, sequenced in a study of beta chain features in type 1 diabetes (dated by TCRdb to 2016 to 2019). Library method: the immunoSEQ multiplex PCR assay. The entire isolated RNA was reverse transcribed using the High Capacity cDNA Reverse Transcription Kit, and thus expressed TCRB transcripts were sequenced. TCRdb carries this immuneACCESS record with in-frame sequences only. Its versions omit some clonotypes, under half of them owing to an unresolved V gene in the studies checked, with the rest unexplained. In this sample the table shows 200,000 to 250,000 clones, 27% of which occur a single time. The top ten clonotypes cover 3.5% to 4% of the sample. The sample was central memory CD4+ T cells from blood. Receptor source: a man aged 25-45 years in good health.

Comment on this clone: Germline is not matched at one junction end, which may reflect a read error. This sequence joins TRBV5-4 and TRBJ2-3; no definite D call. CDR1 is SGHNT and CDR2 is YYREEE in the germline V gene (reference sequence). The CDR3 spans 13 residues. CDR3 sequence reads: CASSQSPADTQYF. As DNA, the CDR3 is TGCGCCAGCAGCCAATCTCCGGCAGATACGCAGTATTTT.

The CDR3 loop reads CASSFAGATYEQYF. CDR3 sequence (DNA): TGTGCCAGCAGCTTCGCAGGGGCCACCTACGAGCAGTACTTC. The rearrangement links TRBV7-9 to TRBJ2-7, with D possibly matching TRBD1 (6 bases). Trimming left V 3 bases short and J 2 bases short, with 11 bases between. CDR1 and CDR2 (germline): SEHNR, FQNEAQ (reference sequence). The CDR3 is 14 amino acids.

The table lists this clone with many counts. The V gene is TRBV30, the J gene TRBJ2-7; TRBD2 is a possible D gene (6 bases). V lost 2 bases, J lost 5 bases, and 7 bases lay in between. The CDR3 covers 11 residues. Germline assignment: CDR1 GTSNPN and CDR2 SVGIG (reference sequence). The CDR3 bases are TGTGCCTGGAGTTGGGGGGACGAGCAGTACTTC. Translation: CAWSWGDEQYF.